This TCR beta chain appears in the sequencing data of a study of CD8 T cells in Susac syndrome. TEMRA cells were enriched by FACS, while CD8+ and CD4+ T cells were obtained through a negative isolation that was performed magnetically. This CDR3 is built from 11 residues. Trimming took off 4 bases at V and 9 bases at J, with 7 bases between the two ends. CDR1 is SNHLY and CDR2 is FYNNEI in the germline V gene. It was with random hexamers that 0.5 to 1 ug RNA was reverse transcribed. TCRdb re-analysed the immunoSEQ multiplex PCR reads in MiXCR, keeping a single row per CDR3 protein. The sample shows around 200,000 distinct CDR3 sequences, roughly 94% of them seen only once.

Sequenced sample: CD4+ T cells from PBMCs. This TCR was sampled from a human donor in good health. V gene TRBV2 combines with J gene TRBJ2-4, with D unclear. Here the CDR3 reads CASSVGSIQYF. The DNA of the CDR3 is TGTGCCAGCAGTGTTGGGTCCATTCAGTACTTC.